One sample yielded the 7 T cell receptor beta chains listed below, sequenced in a study of CD8+CD57+ T cells in acquired aplastic anemia. Genomic DNA provided the template from which TCR beta VDJ and CDR3 profiles were obtained. MiXCR was run by TCRdb on the reads, yielding one entry per CDR3 protein. The sample includes 150,000 to 200,000 distinct CDR3 sequences, just under 45% of them seen just once. The sequencing sample was made of sorted CD4+, CD8+, or CD8+CD57+ T cells (not recorded which) from PBMCs. Receptors were obtained from a human donor in good health.

The chain recombines TRBV5-1 with TRBJ2-3, with 13 bases identical to TRBD2. CDR3 length: 17 amino acids. V lost 3 bases, J lost 2 bases, and 6 bases stayed unmatched. CDR1 and CDR2 from the germline V gene are SGHRS and YFSETQ. CDR3 sequence reads: CASSSKTSGGNTDTQYF. The CDR3 region has the DNA TGCGCCAGCAGCTCGAAGACTAGCGGGGGGAACACAGATACGCAGTATTTT. Based on the CDR3 plus reference TRBV5-1 and TRBJ2-3, the full variable domain is KAGVTQTPRYLIKTRGQQVTLSCSPISGHRSVSWYQQTPGQGLQFLFEYFSETQRNKGNFPGRFSGRQFSNSRSEMNVSTLELGDSALYLCASSSKTSGGNTDTQYFGPGTRLTVL.

This chain links TRBV6-1 with TRBJ2-7; D is uncertain. The CDR3 loop spans 9 amino acids. V was cut by 8 bases and J by 6 bases, with 5 bases left in between. The germline V gene encodes CDR1 MNHNS and CDR2 SASEGT. CDR3 nucleotides: TGTGCCAGCGGTGGCGAGCAGTACTTC. This codes for CASGGEQYF.

This clonotype was seen repeatedly, ten times or more. V is TRBV5-5 and J is TRBJ2-7, with TRBD1 matching 10 bases. Germline values: CDR1 SGHKS, CDR2 YYEKEE (reference sequence). V lost 0 bases, J lost 4 bases, and 4 bases stayed unmatched. The CDR3 consists of 15 residues. Here the CDR3 reads CASSLVGTGVYEQYF. The CDR3 region has the DNA TGTGCCAGCAGCTTGGTGGGGACAGGGGTTTACGAGCAGTACTTC.

This clonotype has more than one count but fewer than ten. Because it lacks the conserved phenylalanine or tryptophan at the end, this CDR3 is likely a read error. It is unclear where the CDR3 begins or ends on the DNA, so no DNA is shown, and the CDR3 is as TCRdb lists it. The V and J genes are TRBV19 and TRBJ2-2; the listed D gene, TRBD1, was not tested against the DNA. From its first to its last residue, the CDR3 has 8 amino acids. CDR1 is LNHDA, CDR2 SQIVND, per germline (reference sequence). CDR3 sequence reads: CASKDPQG.

The sample holds many counts of this clonotype. This chain uses TRBV5-6 with TRBJ1-2; 7 bases fit TRBD1. Germline CDR1 is SGHDT and CDR2 is YYEEEE. V lost 4 bases to trimming and J lost 8 bases; unmatched junction nucleotides: 14. The CDR3 has 15 amino acids. CDR3 DNA: TGTGCCAGCAGCCAAACGGGACAGCCGGAATTCGGCTACACCTTC. It codes for CASSQTGQPEFGYTF.

This clonotype was picked up many times. The chain couples TRBV14 to TRBJ1-2, with 8 bases aligning to TRBD1. With 1 base clipped from V and 4 bases from J, the junction kept 14 bases outside the gene matches. The CDR3 is 18 residues long. The germline CDR1 and CDR2 sequences are SGHDN and FVKESK. This chain's CDR3 is CASSQGFGGTGLAYGYTF. The DNA of the CDR3 is TGTGCCAGCAGCCAAGGGTTCGGCGGGACAGGCCTGGCCTATGGCTACACCTTC.

The chain has TRBV9 and TRBJ2-2; D gene unclear. From germline, CDR1 is SGDLS and CDR2 YYNGEE. Trimming stripped 5 bases from V and 9 bases from J, with 11 bases between. The CDR3 is made up of 12 amino acids. CDR3: CASSRSDRELFF. The DNA of the CDR3 is TGTGCCAGCAGTCGTAGTGACCGGGAGCTGTTTTTT.